This TCR beta chain derives from a study of T cell repertoires in cytomegalovirus infection. Study-level information: Public TCR beta signatures were indicative of both CMV infection and a matching HLA type. The study, taken as a whole, reports: The response measured ex vivo was dominated by TCR beta clonotypes (HLA-C-restricted and CMV-specific).

CDR3 length: 14 residues. Germline CDR1 LNHNV, CDR2 YYDKDF (reference sequence). The V and J ends lost 1 base and 5 bases, in that order; junction bases with no gene match: 5. TCRdb re-called the reads with MiXCR, one entry per CDR3 protein. The top ten clones hold 48% of a sample with roughly 570,000 distinct CDR3 sequences, just under 40% of them seen once. Notes on this clonotype: Antigen specificity is unknown.

V and J are TRBV15 and TRBJ2-7; the match to TRBD2 covers 7 bases. The sequence derives from a human donor in good health (CMV status not recorded). Some clones in this sample may be carry-over from other donors' samples. Sequenced material: cultured PBMCs, taken from culture after CMV antigen stimulation. The CDR3 here is CATSRGEGFDEQYF. The CDR3 nucleotides read TGTGCCACCAGCAGAGGGGAGGGGTTCGACGAGCAGTACTTC.